Following are 27 T cell receptor beta chains from one sample sequenced in a study of identical twins. TCRdb passed the 5' RACE reads through MiXCR, listing each CDR3 protein once. In the table there are 700,000 to 950,000 distinct CDR3 sequences, 9% to 15% of which are singletons. These data were also reused for a study on yellow fever vaccine responses in identical twins.

Sequencing used PBMCs. These receptors were collected from a woman between 18 and 29 years old in good health.

This clonotype was detected ten times or more. The rearrangement links TRBV12-3 or TRBV12-4 to TRBJ1-2; D call uncertain. The CDR3 runs to 13 residues. V lost 2 bases to trimming and J lost 0 bases, with 4 bases between them. The CDR3 coding sequence is TGTGCCAGCAGTTTAAGGGCTAACTATGGCTACACCTTC. Protein sequence: CASSLRANYGYTF.

J is TRBJ2-7 and V is TRBV7-8, with TRBD1 matching 9 bases. This CDR3 has 13 amino acids. CDR1 is SGHVS and CDR2 is FQNEAQ in the germline V gene. Trimming cost V 5 bases and J 5 bases; bases outside gene matches: 4. The CDR3 here is CASSVGTGNEQYF. In DNA form, the CDR3 reads TGTGCCAGCAGCGTAGGGACAGGGAACGAGCAGTACTTC.

This clonotype was picked up a small number of times. The rearrangement joins TRBV6-5 to TRBJ2-1; TRBD2 matches 8 bases. The trim removed 2 bases at V and 4 bases at J, leaving 10 bases unmatched. This CDR3 spans 17 amino acids. Germline CDR1 is MNHEY and CDR2 is SVGAGI. The CDR3 loop is CASSYGGGPGNYNEQFF. CDR3 nucleotide sequence: TGTGCCAGCAGTTACGGCGGGGGGCCAGGAAATTACAATGAGCAGTTCTTC.

The chain employs TRBV5-5 and TRBJ2-1, with TRBD2 as a possible D gene (5 bases). CDR3 length: 16 residues. Germline V gives CDR1 SGHKS, CDR2 YYEKEE (reference sequence). V shed 4 bases and J shed 1 base, with 15 bases lying between them. The CDR3 nucleotides are TGTGCCAGCAGCCCTTCCCTAACTAGGTCCTACAATGAGCAGTTCTTC. Translated: CASSPSLTRSYNEQFF.

In DNA form, the CDR3 reads TGTGCCAGCAGTCCAACCCCGGACGGGGGGGGGACCCAGTACTTC. Its translation is CASSPTPDGGGTQYF. J is TRBJ2-5 and V is TRBV28; 8 bases are shared with TRBD2. The CDR3 length is 15 residues. Losses at the gene ends were 5 bases for V and 7 bases for J; bases not matched to a gene: 12. The germline gives CDR1 MDHEN, CDR2 SYDVKM.

This clonotype came up a few times. This rearrangement joins TRBV29-1 to TRBJ2-1; the D is unclear. The CDR3 sequence is 12 residues long. Germline CDR1 is SQVTM and CDR2 is ANQGSEA. Trimming removed 4 bases from V and 2 bases from J, with 6 bases in between. DNA of the CDR3: TGCAGCGTTGCGCCCGCCTACAATGAGCAGTTCTTC. It codes for CSVAPAYNEQFF.

This clonotype was seen ten or more times. The chain joins TRBV6-2 or TRBV6-3 to TRBJ1-1; D not certain. The CDR3 contains 13 residues. Germline CDR1 is MNHEY and CDR2 is SVGEGT. Deletions cut 2 bases from V and 4 bases from J, with 8 bases between. Written as DNA, the CDR3 is TGTGCCAGCAGTTACAAGGGAGGCACTGAAGCTTTCTTT. Translating gives CASSYKGGTEAFF.

Written as DNA, the CDR3 is TGTGTCAGCTCACCATTGATCAGTGGGGGGCAATACGTC. It encodes CVSSPLISGGQYV. This chain links TRBV18 with TRBJ2-7; the D gene could be TRBD1 or TRBD2 (6 bases each). CDR1 and CDR2 (germline): KGHSH, LQKENI. The CDR3 consists of 13 residues.

This clonotype has only a few counts. The rearrangement links TRBV15 to TRBJ2-7; the match to TRBD2 covers 11 bases. In germline, CDR1 is LNHNV, CDR2 YYDKDF (reference sequence). The CDR3 runs 20 residues. V was clipped by 0 bases and J by 4 bases; unmatched bases: 17. Here the CDR3 reads CATSRDRWGQRLAGYYEQYF. The CDR3 coding sequence is TGTGCCACCAGCAGAGATCGGTGGGGACAGAGACTAGCGGGGTATTACGAGCAGTACTTC.

This clonotype was picked up many times. The chain uses TRBV24-1 and TRBJ1-1, with unresolved D. V dropped 5 bases and J dropped 1 base, with 7 bases sitting between them. There are 13 residues in the CDR3. Germline-derived CDR1 and CDR2 are KGHDR and SFDVKD. CDR3 nucleotides: TGTGCCACCAGTGGGAGGAAGAACACTGAAGCTTTCTTT. Translation gives CATSGRKNTEAFF.

The chain links TRBV27 to TRBJ2-5; the D call may be TRBD1 or TRBD2 (5 bases each). CDR3 length equals 13 residues. The germline gives CDR1 MNHEY, CDR2 SMNVEV (reference sequence). V lost 6 bases to trimming and J lost 5 bases, with 13 bases between them. The CDR3 reads CASRWSGTETQYF. The CDR3 DNA reads as TGTGCCAGCAGATGGTCAGGGACGGAGACCCAGTACTTC.

At least ten counts were recorded for this clonotype. The chain carries TRBV28 and TRBJ2-1; possibly TRBD2 for D (5 bases). With 5 bases removed from V and 9 bases from J, the gap between germline ends came to 8 bases. Germline V lookup: CDR1 MDHEN, CDR2 SYDVKM. The length of the CDR3 is 11 residues. The CDR3 loop reads CASSRELEQFF. CDR3 coding DNA: TGTGCCAGCAGTAGGGAGCTTGAGCAGTTCTTC.

In this sample, this clonotype turned up a few times. V is TRBV19 and J is TRBJ2-7; possible D gene TRBD1, 5 bases. Germline lookup yields CDR1 LNHDA and CDR2 SQIVND (reference sequence). The CDR3 totals 14 residues. The V end lost 3 bases, the J end lost 0 bases, and 9 bases lay between the germline ends. The CDR3 loop is CASSMGQISYEQYF. CDR3 DNA sequence: TGTGCCAGTAGTATGGGGCAGATCTCCTACGAGCAGTACTTC.

This clonotype was picked up many times. The chain links TRBV4-2 to TRBJ1-5; D remains ambiguous. The ends were cut back, 1 base at V and 3 bases at J, with 10 bases in the middle. Germline V CDR1 and CDR2: LGHNA, YNFKEQ. CDR3 length equals 15 residues. The CDR3 DNA is TGTGCCAGCAGCCAAGCGGGAGGAGTCAATCAGCCCCAGCATTTT. Translated: CASSQAGGVNQPQHF.

The rearrangement joins TRBV24-1 to TRBJ2-7; D is ambiguous. The CDR3 totals 11 residues. V was clipped by 6 bases and J by 5 bases, with 7 bases between them. Germline V gene data show CDR1 as KGHDR and CDR2 as SFDVKD. The CDR3 reads CATSLFDEQYF. The CDR3 nucleotides read TGTGCCACCAGTCTGTTCGACGAGCAGTACTTC.

There are a few counts of this clonotype. V usage is TRBV7-2 and J usage is TRBJ2-7, with 9 bases matching TRBD1. V lost 1 base and J lost 5; bases outside the gene matches: 9. The CDR3 runs to 16 residues. From germline, CDR1 is SGHTA and CDR2 FQGNSA. DNA of the CDR3: TGTGCCAGCAGCTTAGGGACCGGGACAGGGTCCCACGAGCAGTACGTC. This encodes CASSLGTGTGSHEQYV.

This clonotype was seen only a few times. The gene calls are TRBV9 and TRBJ2-1, with TRBD2 matching over 9 bases. The CDR3 contains 19 residues. With V trimmed by 2 bases and J by 4 bases, 16 bases remained unmatched. In germline, CDR1 is SGDLS, CDR2 YYNGEE. In DNA form, the CDR3 reads TGTGCCAGCAGCGTTCCCCGGACTAGCGATACGGGGGGATACAATGAGCAGTTCTTC. Protein sequence: CASSVPRTSDTGGYNEQFF.

V is TRBV7-9 and J is TRBJ2-7; the D is unclear. This CDR3 has 14 amino acids. Germline V gene data show CDR1 as SEHNR and CDR2 as FQNEAQ (reference sequence). Trimming stripped 4 bases from V and 4 bases from J, with 14 bases between. Written as DNA, the CDR3 is TGTGCCAGCAGCTCGTTACCCTGGGTTTACGAGCAGTACTTC. Its protein is CASSSLPWVYEQYF. Variable domain in full (rest from reference TRBV7-9 and TRBJ2-7): DTGVSQNPRHKITKRGQNVTFRCDPISEHNRLYWYRQTLGQGPEFLTYFQNEAQLEKSRLLSDRFSAERPKGSFSTLEIQRTEQGDSAMYLCASSSLPWVYEQYFGPGTRLTVT.

The genes are TRBV12-3 or TRBV12-4 and TRBJ1-2; 9 bases are a match to TRBD1. The CDR3 covers 13 residues. V lost 5 bases to trimming and J lost 7 bases; unmatched junction nucleotides: 5. The CDR3 sequence: CASSHRGRSGYTF. The DNA of the CDR3 is TGTGCCAGCAGTCACAGGGGGCGCTCTGGCTACACCTTC.

This clonotype was counted between two and nine times. This chain links TRBV7-2 with TRBJ2-1, with TRBD2 identical over 14 bases. Germline V gene sequence: CDR1 SGHTA, CDR2 FQGNSA. The CDR3 contains 23 residues. J was trimmed by 0 bases and V by 1 base; bases with no gene match: 17. The CDR3 nucleotides read TGTGCCAGCAGCTTAGTTAGTCTCCCCGGGACTAGCGGGAGTTTGGTCTCCTACAATGAGCAGTTCTTC. It is translated as CASSLVSLPGTSGSLVSYNEQFF.

This clonotype was counted many times. This rearrangement joins TRBV5-1 to TRBJ2-2; D is unclear. CDR1 is SGHRS and CDR2 is YFSETQ in the germline V gene. V gave up 7 bases and J gave up 3 bases, with 10 bases separating them. This CDR3 is 13 amino acids long. CDR3 residues: CASAQGHTGELFF. The CDR3 DNA reads as TGCGCCAGCGCCCAAGGACACACCGGGGAGCTGTTTTTT. Drawing the rest from reference TRBV5-1 and TRBJ2-2, the complete variable domain is KAGVTQTPRYLIKTRGQQVTLSCSPISGHRSVSWYQQTPGQGLQFLFEYFSETQRNKGNFPGRFSGRQFSNSRSEMNVSTLELGDSALYLCASAQGHTGELFFGEGSRLTVL.

This clonotype was counted ten times or more. This rearrangement joins TRBV12-3 or TRBV12-4 to TRBJ2-7; D call uncertain. This CDR3 spans 14 amino acids. The V gene lost 3 bases and the J gene lost 3 bases, with 12 bases spanning the gap. The CDR3 spells CASSFELLSYEQYF. CDR3 sequence (DNA): TGTGCCAGCAGTTTCGAACTGCTTAGCTACGAGCAGTACTTC.

This clonotype has only a few counts. V and J are TRBV12-3 or TRBV12-4 and TRBJ1-5; D not certain. The CDR3 runs 15 residues. Trimming left V 6 bases short and J 0 bases short, with 12 bases between. CDR3 DNA sequence: TGTGCCAGCAGCTATCAGGCGAATAGCAATCAGCCCCAGCATTTT. Its protein is CASSYQANSNQPQHF.

In its sample, this clonotype was seen a few times. The chain employs TRBV11-1 and TRBJ2-1; D is perhaps TRBD1 or TRBD2 (7 bases each). Germline V gene sequence: CDR1 SGHAT, CDR2 FQDESV (reference sequence). This CDR3 has 16 amino acids. Trimming removed 5 bases at V and 0 bases at J, with 14 bases between. CDR3 loop: CASSNPGGGSYNEQFF. In DNA form, the CDR3 reads TGTGCCAGCAGCAATCCAGGGGGGGGCTCCTACAATGAGCAGTTCTTC. Combining the CDR3 with reference TRBV11-1 and TRBJ2-1 gives the whole variable domain EAEVAQSPRYKITEKSQAVAFWCDPISGHATLYWYRQILGQGPELLVQFQDESVVDDSQLPKDRFSAERLKGVDSTLKIQPAELGDSAMYLCASSNPGGGSYNEQFFGPGTRLTVL.

V usage is TRBV5-1 and J usage is TRBJ2-7; D not resolved. This CDR3 is 13 amino acids long. Per germline, CDR1 SGHRS and CDR2 YFSETQ. Trimming took 6 bases from V and 0 from J, leaving 10 bases between them. The CDR3 here is CASKDLSSYEQYF. CDR3 DNA: TGCGCCAGCAAAGACCTCTCCTCCTACGAGCAGTACTTC.

V usage is TRBV18 and J usage is TRBJ1-1; D is ambiguous. CDR1 is KGHSH, CDR2 LQKENI, per germline. The CDR3 is made up of 14 amino acids. V lost 2 bases to trimming and J lost 3 bases, with 10 bases between them. The DNA of the CDR3 is TGTGCCAGCTCACCATACGAAGGAGACACTGAAGCTTTCTTT. It codes for CASSPYEGDTEAFF.

The rearrangement links TRBV4-2 to TRBJ2-2, with D tentatively TRBD1 or TRBD2 (7 bases each). Trimming left V 3 bases short and J 0 bases short, with 14 bases between. Per the germline V gene, CDR1 is LGHNA and CDR2 is YNFKEQ. The CDR3 has 17 amino acids. CDR3 protein: CASSHPGGGANTGELFF. CDR3 DNA sequence: TGTGCCAGCAGCCACCCAGGGGGGGGGGCGAACACCGGGGAGCTGTTTTTT.